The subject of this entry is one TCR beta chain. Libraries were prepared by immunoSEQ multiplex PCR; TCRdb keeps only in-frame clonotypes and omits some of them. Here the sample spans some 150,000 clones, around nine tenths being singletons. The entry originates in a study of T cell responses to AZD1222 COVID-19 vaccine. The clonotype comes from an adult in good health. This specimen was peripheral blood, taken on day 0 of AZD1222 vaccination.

DNA for the CDR3: TGTGCCAGCAGTTACGGGCTAGCGGGCGGGGAGGAGACCCAGTACTTC. It is translated as CASSYGLAGGEETQYF. The chain uses TRBV6-5 and TRBJ2-5; 8 nucleotides align to TRBD2. Looked up from germline, CDR1 is MNHEY and CDR2 is SVGAGI. V gave up 2 bases and J gave up 5 bases; unmatched junction bases: 10. This CDR3 spans 16 amino acids.